This T cell receptor beta chain was profiled in a study of T cell responses to AZD1222 COVID-19 vaccine. Points on this clone: Its matching antigen is unknown.

Whole-study findings and limits: Vaccine-related CD4 TCRs covered spike, predominating at 160-218 and 743-854.

Libraries were prepared by immunoSEQ multiplex PCR; TCRdb keeps only in-frame clonotypes and omits some of them. This sample has about 160,000 clones, with approximately 91% found just once. Germline V lookup: CDR1 MNHNS, CDR2 SASEGT. The CDR3 runs to 15 residues. V dropped 3 bases and J dropped 5 bases, with 16 bases sitting between them. The J gene is TRBJ1-1, the V gene TRBV6-1, with unresolved D. This TCR derives from an adult in good health. Sequenced here: peripheral blood, sampled on day 0 of AZD1222 vaccination. CDR3 DNA sequence: TGTGCCAGCAGTGAGATGGACGGTGGTATAACTGAAGCTTTCTTT. Translation gives CASSEMDGGITEAFF.